This TCR beta chain was sequenced for a study of T cell changes during pregnancy in multiple sclerosis. Method: immunoSEQ multiplex PCR; TCRdb's copy keeps in-frame clones and lacks some. The table includes 60,000 to 95,000 clones, around nine tenths detected once. Sequences were derived from CD4+ T cells from peripheral blood mononuclear cells, sampled before pregnancy. This TCR was sampled from a female donor with multiple sclerosis, enrolled in a pregnancy study.

The CDR3 nucleotides are TGTGCCAGCTCAGGATCCGGGGGTCACTATGGCTACACCTTC. Translated: CASSGSGGHYGYTF. The V gene is TRBV18, the J gene TRBJ1-2; D is perhaps TRBD1 (5 bases). Germline CDR1 is KGHSH and CDR2 is LQKENI. V was shortened by 5 bases and J by 3 bases, with 13 bases between the two germline ends. The CDR3 contains 14 residues. Complete variable domain (other parts from reference TRBV18 and TRBJ1-2): NAGVMQNPRHLVRRRGQEARLRCSPMKGHSHVYWYRQLPEEGLKFMVYLQKENIIDESGMPKERFSAEFPKEGPSILRIQQVVRGDSAAYFCASSGSGGHYGYTFGSGTRLTVV.